This section outlines one TCR beta chain sequence together with its context. Its antigen is not known. The table came from immunoSEQ multiplex PCR; TCRdb's copy has only in-frame clones and leaves some out. The data contain roughly 5,300 clones, around 80% of them singletons. This sample is part of a study of T cell clonotyping in hematopoietic cell transplantation. Overall study findings and caveats: Recipient TCR diversity dropped after transplant; expanded clonotypes rose from day 30 to 180. Few recipient clonotypes overlapped donors; over 95% were de novo at given depth. Without cell sorting, CD4 versus CD8 contributions remain unresolved. Broader posttransplant TCR repertoire diversity was predicted by graft donor and pretransplant recipient Inverse Simpson Index values.

With 2 bases removed from V and 0 bases from J, the gap between germline ends came to 10 bases. The CDR3 is made up of 14 amino acids. In germline, CDR1 is SQVTM, CDR2 ANQGSEA. The sequence was collected from a male patient aged 60-69 years who had an allogeneic stem cell transplant, so T cells may come from the graft donor. Some clones in this sample may be carry-over from other donors' samples. This chain uses TRBV29-1 with TRBJ1-1; D perhaps matches TRBD1 (5 bases). This material consisted of peripheral blood mononuclear cells, taken 100 days after allogeneic stem cell transplant. The CDR3 is CSVENWGLNTEAFF. CDR3 coding DNA: TGCAGCGTTGAAAATTGGGGCCTGAACACTGAAGCTTTCTTT.